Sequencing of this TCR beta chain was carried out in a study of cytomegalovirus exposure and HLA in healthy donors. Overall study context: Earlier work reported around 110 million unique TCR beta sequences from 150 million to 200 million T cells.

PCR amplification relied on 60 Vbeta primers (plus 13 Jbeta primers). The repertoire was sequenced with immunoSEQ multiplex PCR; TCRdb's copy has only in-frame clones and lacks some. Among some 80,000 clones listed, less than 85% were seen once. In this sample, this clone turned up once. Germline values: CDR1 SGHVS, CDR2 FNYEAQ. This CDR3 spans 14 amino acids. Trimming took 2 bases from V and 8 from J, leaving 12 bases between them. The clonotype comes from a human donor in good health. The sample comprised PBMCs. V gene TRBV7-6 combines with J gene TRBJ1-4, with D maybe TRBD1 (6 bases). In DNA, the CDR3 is TGTGCCAGCAGCTTATCCCCAGGGGACGAAAAACTGTTTTTT. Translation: CASSLSPGDEKLFF.